The present T cell receptor (beta chain) was sequenced within a study of T cells in Graves' hyperthyroidism and ophthalmopathy. Note on this clonotype: The CDR3 end shows no conserved phenylalanine or tryptophan, and so a read error is likely.

In germline, CDR1 is SEHNR, CDR2 FQNEAQ (reference sequence). The CDR3 has 14 amino acids. V was pared by 5 bases and J by 3 bases, with 7 bases of the junction left unmatched. TCR beta CDR3 regions were amplified from RNA. First-round RT-PCR of the TCR CDR3 relied on the HTBI primer set. TCRdb reprocessed the multiplex PCR reads with MiXCR, giving one entry per CDR3 protein. The table records around 800,000 distinct CDR3 sequences, 35% to 45% of them present only once. The chain uses TRBV7-9 and TRBJ2-7, with TRBD1 identical over 7 bases. The TCR originated in a man between 18 and 35 years old with Graves' hyperthyroidism. Sequenced input: blood. CDR3 bases: TGTGCCAGCAGCCCCCCGACAGGGATCTACGAGCAGTACCTC. It yields the protein CASSPPTGIYEQYL.